Here is one TCR beta chain with its context. The sample is drawn from a study of blood T cell repertoires in COVID-19. Study in general: COVID-19 samples from acute and convalescent phases originated in the United States, Italy and Spain. Sample material is recorded as cDNA or gDNA derived from T cells, B-cell-depleted T cells, or PBMCs.

The CDR3 runs 13 residues. Germline assignment: CDR1 MNHEY and CDR2 SVGAGI. With 10 bases removed from V and 4 bases from J, the gap between germline ends came to 16 bases. In the original analysis: Counts of nucleated cells, estimated from reference gene primer amplification, were obtained. Sequencing used immunoSEQ multiplex PCR; TCRdb keeps in-frame clones, though not all of them. D and trimming come from the DNA, and the V and J calls and clone size come from that table. The sample comprises 200,000 to 300,000 clones, over 80% of which are singletons, and over 5.5% rests with the top ten. The sample comprised peripheral blood. V and J are TRBV6-5 and TRBJ1-2; weak D call: TRBD1 (6 bases). This clonotype was obtained from a woman aged 60 to 75 with active or convalescent COVID-19. The CDR3 coding sequence is TGTGCCACCTATCAAGGGGGGGGCTATGGCTACACCTTC. Protein sequence: CATYQGGGYGYTF.